This T cell receptor (beta chain) was profiled in a study of T cell responses to AZD1222 COVID-19 vaccine. The overall study: Both about-4-week and about-12-week second-dose recipients were combined. Study-wide results and caveats: Across the whole spike, CD4 TCRs peaked at regions 160-218 and 743-854. Seropositive status at baseline applied to only five to seven AZD1222 recipients.

The table came from immunoSEQ multiplex PCR; TCRdb's copy has only in-frame clones and leaves some out. The sample records roughly 140,000 clones, approximately 89% being singletons. Germline V gene sequence: CDR1 SGDLS, CDR2 YYNGEE. Trimming shortened V by 0 bases and J by 3 bases, and 10 bases separated the two germline ends. The CDR3 covers 14 residues. Points on this clone: Its matching antigen is unknown.

The starting material was peripheral blood, obtained on day 0 of AZD1222 vaccination. This TCR derives from an adult in good health. V usage is TRBV9 and J usage is TRBJ2-7; D is ambiguous. This chain's CDR3 is CASSVGPGFYEQYF. The CDR3 DNA follows: TGTGCCAGCAGCGTAGGGCCCGGGTTCTACGAGCAGTACTTC.